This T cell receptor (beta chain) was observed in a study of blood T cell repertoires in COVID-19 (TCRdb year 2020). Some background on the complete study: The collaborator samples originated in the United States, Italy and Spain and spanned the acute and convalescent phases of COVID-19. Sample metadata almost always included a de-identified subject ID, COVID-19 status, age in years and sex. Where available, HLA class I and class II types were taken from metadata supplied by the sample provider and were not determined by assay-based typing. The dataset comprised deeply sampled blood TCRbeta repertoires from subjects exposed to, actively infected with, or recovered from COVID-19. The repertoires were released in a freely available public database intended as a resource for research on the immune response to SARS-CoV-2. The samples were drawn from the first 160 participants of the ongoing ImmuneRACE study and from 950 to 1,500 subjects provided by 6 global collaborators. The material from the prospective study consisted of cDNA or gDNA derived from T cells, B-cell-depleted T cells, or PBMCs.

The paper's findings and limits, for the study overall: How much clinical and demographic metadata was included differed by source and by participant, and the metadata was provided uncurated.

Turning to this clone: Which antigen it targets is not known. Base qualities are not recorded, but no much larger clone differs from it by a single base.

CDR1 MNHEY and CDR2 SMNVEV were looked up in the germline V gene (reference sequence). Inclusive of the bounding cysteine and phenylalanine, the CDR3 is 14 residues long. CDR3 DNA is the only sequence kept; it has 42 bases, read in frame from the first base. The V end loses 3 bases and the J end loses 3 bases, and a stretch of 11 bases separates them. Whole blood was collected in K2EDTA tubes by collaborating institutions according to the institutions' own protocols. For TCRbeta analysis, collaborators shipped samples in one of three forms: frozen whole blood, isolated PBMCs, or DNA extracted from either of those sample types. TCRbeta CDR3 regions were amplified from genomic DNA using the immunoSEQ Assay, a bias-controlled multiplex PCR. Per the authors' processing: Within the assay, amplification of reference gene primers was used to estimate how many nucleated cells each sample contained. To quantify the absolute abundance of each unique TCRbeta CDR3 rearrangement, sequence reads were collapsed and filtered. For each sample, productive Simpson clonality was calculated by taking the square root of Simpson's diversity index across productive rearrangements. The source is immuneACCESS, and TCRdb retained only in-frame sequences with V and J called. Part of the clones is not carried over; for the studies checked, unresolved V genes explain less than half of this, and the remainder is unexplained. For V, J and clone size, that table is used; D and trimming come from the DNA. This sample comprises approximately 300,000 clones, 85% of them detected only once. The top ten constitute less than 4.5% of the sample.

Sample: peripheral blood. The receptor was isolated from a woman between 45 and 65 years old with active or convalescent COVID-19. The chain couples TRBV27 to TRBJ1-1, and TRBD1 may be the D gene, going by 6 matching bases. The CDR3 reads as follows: CASSFSGGDTEAFF. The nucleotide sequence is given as TGTGCCAGCAGTTTTTCGGGGGGCGACACTGAAGCTTTCTTT.